This T cell receptor (beta chain) was sequenced during a study of blood T cell repertoires in COVID-19. Whole-study context: The origin of the acute and convalescent COVID-19 samples was the United States, Italy and Spain. T cells, B-cell-depleted T cells, or PBMCs provided the cDNA or gDNA that served as material.

Authors' processing steps: Cell counts per sample came from amplifying reference gene primers. Sequencing was performed with immunoSEQ multiplex PCR; in TCRdb, only in-frame clones are kept and a portion is missing. That table gives V, J and clone size, and the DNA gave D and trimming. Of 140,000 or so clones in the sample, 65% to 90% were seen once. This clone was observed once. The CDR3 totals 14 residues. With 10 bases removed from V and 0 bases from J, the gap between germline ends came to 16 bases. The germline CDR1 and CDR2 sequences are LGHDT and YNNKEL (reference sequence). The chain is built from TRBV3-1 (or the pseudogene TRBV3-2) and TRBJ2-7; a possible D gene is TRBD2 (5 bases). The source material was peripheral blood. The source is a human donor in a cohort sampled during active COVID-19. The CDR3 nucleotides read TGTGCCACCCAACCAAGCGGTAACTCCTACGAGCAGTACTTC. Its translation: CATQPSGNSYEQYF.